This T cell receptor (beta chain) stems from a study of T cell responses to AZD1222 COVID-19 vaccine. The CDR3 loop spans 15 amino acids. V lost 0 bases and J lost 0, with 4 bases in between. Per the germline V gene, CDR1 is SGHTS and CDR2 is YDEGEE. Sequenced by immunoSEQ multiplex PCR; TCRdb stores in-frame clones only, minus some. The sample lists about 110,000 clones, 86% seen once, with roughly 3% in the top ten. The sequencing here drew on peripheral blood, taken on day 0 of AZD1222 vaccination. The sequence was collected from an adult in good health. The rearrangement uses TRBV5-8 and TRBJ2-6, with D unclear. This CDR3 reads CASSLVLSGANVLTF. CDR3 nucleotides: TGTGCCAGCAGCTTGGTCCTCTCTGGGGCCAACGTCCTGACTTTC.